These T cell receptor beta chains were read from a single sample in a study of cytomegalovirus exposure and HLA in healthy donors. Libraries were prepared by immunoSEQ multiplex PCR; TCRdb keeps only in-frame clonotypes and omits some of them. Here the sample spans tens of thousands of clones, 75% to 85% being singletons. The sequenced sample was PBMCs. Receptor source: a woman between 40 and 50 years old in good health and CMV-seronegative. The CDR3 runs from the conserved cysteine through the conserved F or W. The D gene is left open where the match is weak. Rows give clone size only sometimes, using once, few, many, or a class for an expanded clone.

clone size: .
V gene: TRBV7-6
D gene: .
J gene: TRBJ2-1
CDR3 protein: CASSLGGDPYNEQFF
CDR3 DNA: TGTGCCAGCAGCTTAGGGGGGGACCCATACAATGAGCAGTTCTTC

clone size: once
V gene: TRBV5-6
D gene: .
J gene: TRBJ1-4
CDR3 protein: CASSLGQGTVEKLFF
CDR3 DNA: TGTGCCAGCAGCTTGGGGCAGGGGACGGTCGAAAAACTGTTTTTT

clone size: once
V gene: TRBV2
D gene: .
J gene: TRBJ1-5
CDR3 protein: CASKSGFNQPQHF
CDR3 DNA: TGTGCCAGCAAATCAGGTTTCAATCAGCCCCAGCATTTT

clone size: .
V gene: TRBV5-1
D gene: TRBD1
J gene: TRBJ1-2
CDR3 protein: CASTDRDSGYTF
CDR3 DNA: TGCGCCAGCACCGACAGGGACTCTGGCTACACCTTC

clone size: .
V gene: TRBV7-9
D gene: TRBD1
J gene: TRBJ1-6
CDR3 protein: CASSSTEAGQGLSPLHF
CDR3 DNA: TGTGCCAGCAGCTCCACTGAGGCGGGACAGGGTCTATCACCCCTCCACTTT

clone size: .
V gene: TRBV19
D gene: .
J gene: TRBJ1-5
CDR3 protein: CASSSQGLLYGGQPQHF
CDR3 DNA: TGTGCCAGTAGCTCCCAGGGGCTGTTATATGGGGGTCAGCCCCAGCATTTT

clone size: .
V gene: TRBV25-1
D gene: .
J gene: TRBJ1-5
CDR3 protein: CASSERGPQPQHF
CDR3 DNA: TGTGCCAGCAGTGAAAGGGGTCCTCAGCCCCAGCATTTT

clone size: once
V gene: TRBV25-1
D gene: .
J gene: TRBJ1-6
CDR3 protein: CASGRQGTSPLHF
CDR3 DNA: TGTGCCAGCGGGCGGCAGGGGACTTCACCCCTCCACTTT

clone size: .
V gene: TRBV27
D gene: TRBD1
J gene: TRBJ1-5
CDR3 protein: CASSKETGFGNQPQHF
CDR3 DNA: TGTGCCAGCAGTAAAGAGACAGGGTTCGGCAATCAGCCCCAGCATTTT

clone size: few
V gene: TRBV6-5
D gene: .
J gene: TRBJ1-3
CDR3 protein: CASSAGQGTIYF
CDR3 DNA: TGTGCCAGCAGTGCCGGACAAGGCACCATATATTTT

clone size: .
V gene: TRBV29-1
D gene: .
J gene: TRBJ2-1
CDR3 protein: CSVITRRNQGMGEQFF
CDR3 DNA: TGCAGCGTTATTACCCGGCGTAATCAGGGGATGGGTGAGCAGTTCTTC

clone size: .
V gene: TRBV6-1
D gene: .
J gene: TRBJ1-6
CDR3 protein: CASGQSSYNSPLHF
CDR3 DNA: TGTGCCAGTGGACAGAGCTCCTATAATTCACCCCTCCACTTT

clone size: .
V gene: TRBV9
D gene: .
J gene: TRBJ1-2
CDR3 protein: CASSTWGGSGYTF
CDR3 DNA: TGTGCCAGCAGCACCTGGGGAGGATCTGGCTACACCTTC

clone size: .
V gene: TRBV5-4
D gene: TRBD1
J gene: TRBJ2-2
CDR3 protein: CASSPGQGAGELFF
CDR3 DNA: TGTGCCAGCAGCCCTGGACAGGGAGCCGGGGAGCTGTTTTTT

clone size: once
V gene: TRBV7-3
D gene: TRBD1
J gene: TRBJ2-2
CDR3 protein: CASSPGQNPTGELFF
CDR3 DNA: TGTGCCAGCAGCCCGGGACAGAACCCCACCGGGGAGCTGTTTTTT

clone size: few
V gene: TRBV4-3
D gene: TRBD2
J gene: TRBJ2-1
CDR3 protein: CASSQDLAGGYNEQFF
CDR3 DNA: TGCGCCAGCAGCCAAGATTTAGCGGGGGGCTACAATGAGCAGTTCTTC

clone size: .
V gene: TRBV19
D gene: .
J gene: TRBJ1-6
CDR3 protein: CASSPARGNSPLHF
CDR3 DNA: TGTGCCAGTAGCCCCGCCCGGGGAAATTCACCCCTCCACTTT

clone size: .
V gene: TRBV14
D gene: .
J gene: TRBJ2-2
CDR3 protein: CASSPAGPANTGELFF
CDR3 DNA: TGTGCCAGCAGCCCCGCGGGACCCGCGAACACCGGGGAGCTGTTTTTT